The sequence of this T cell receptor (beta chain) was determined in a study of T cell responses to AZD1222 COVID-19 vaccine. General study points: Females outnumbered males among donors, who were mostly white British; clonal diversity was possibly underestimated. Rises in breadth and depth of Spike-specific TCRs came after two AZD1222 doses. Baseline testing showed seropositivity in only five or six AZD1222 recipients. Repertoires in all cases were sampled only once the peak T cell response had passed.

Comments on this clone: The antigen is unknown.

Profiling relied on immunoSEQ multiplex PCR, and the TCRdb table lists in-frame clones only, not all of them. The top ten hold 7.5% of the sample, which has around 110,000 clones, about 90% seen once. V was pared by 2 bases and J by 5 bases, with 10 bases between. The CDR3 covers 14 residues. Germline V gene sequence: CDR1 MNHNY, CDR2 SVGAGI (reference sequence). This specimen was peripheral blood, taken on day 0 of AZD1222 vaccination. This receptor was obtained from an adult in good health. The chain recombines TRBV6-6 with TRBJ1-5, with D tentatively TRBD1 (5 bases). CDR3 in DNA: TGTGCCAGCAGTTACAGGGACGGCTATCAGCCCCAGCATTTT. It translates to CASSYRDGYQPQHF.